The source of this T cell receptor beta chain is a study of blood T cell repertoires in COVID-19. Study as a whole: T cells, B-cell-depleted T cells, or PBMCs provided the cDNA or gDNA that served as material.

The protocol was immunoSEQ multiplex PCR, while the TCRdb copy is restricted to in-frame clones and leaves out a portion. The repertoire includes approximately 200,000 clones, 80% of them detected once, and 6% to 7.5% sits in the top ten. Trimming cost V 0 bases and J 7 bases, with 12 bases left between them. The CDR3 contains 14 residues. The germline V gene has CDR1 MNHEY and CDR2 SVGAGI. Enrollees, roughly 18 to 89 years old, lived in about two dozen US areas. Cohorts were assigned according to the clinical history that participants reported. The source of this sequence is a woman aged 40 to 49 with acute COVID-19. This sequence joins TRBV6-5 and TRBJ1-2, with D tentatively TRBD1 (5 bases). The specimen was PBMCs or T cells enriched from blood (not recorded which). The CDR3 coding sequence is TGTGCCAGCAGTTACTCTAGTCAGGGAGGTGGCTACACCTTC. Translated, it gives CASSYSSQGGGYTF.